This entry is about one T cell receptor beta chain. Its antigen is not identified. Naive CD8 cells, CD45RO-negative and positively selected for CCR7, excluded terminally differentiated effector memory CD45RA+ cells. Method: immunoSEQ multiplex PCR; TCRdb's copy keeps in-frame clones and lacks some. The sample carries about 2.1 million clones, about 92% recorded once. The data were obtained in a study of shared clonotypes between healthy human individuals. Across the study: A donor's plate count was three for CD4 naive and three for CD4 memory; CD8 naive had two and CD8 memory one. Whole-study results and caveats: Sampling used blood alone; tissue repertoires probably differ. Clonotypes not shared had lower generation probabilities than those common to all four donors. A generally larger estimated richness was seen in naive subsets than in memory subsets.

The origin of this receptor is a man aged 18-30 years in good health. Some clones in this sample may be carry-over from other donors' samples. The sequenced material came from naive CD8+ T cells from PBMCs.

The CDR3 DNA follows: TGTGCCAGCAGTGGTCTAACAGGGGGAACGGAGACCCAGTACTTC. Amino acid sequence: CASSGLTGGTETQYF. The chain recombines TRBV2 with TRBJ2-5; 8 nucleotides align to TRBD1. Germline V lookup: CDR1 SNHLY, CDR2 FYNNEI. Losses at the gene ends were 4 bases for V and 5 bases for J; bases not matched to a gene: 9. The CDR3 has 15 residues. Drawing the rest from reference TRBV2 and TRBJ2-5, the complete variable domain is EPEVTQTPSHQVTQMGQEVILRCVPISNHLYFYWYRQILGQKVEFLVSFYNNEISEKSEIFDDQFSVERPDGSNFTLKIRSTKLEDSAMYFCASSGLTGGTETQYFGPGTRLLVL.